This T cell receptor beta chain originates from a study of patients and donors after allogeneic stem cell transplantation (TCRdb year 2020). This clonotype came up a few times. What this receptor recognizes is not known. No base-level quality is on record; no much larger clone is a single base apart. Library preparation used RT-PCR. The sample was run on a NextSeq 550. TCRdb took the public reads, trimmed them with fastp at Q25, ran MiXCR for clone calling and kept in-frame beta chains. When rows share a CDR3 protein, they turn into one entry using the most common DNA and genes. This sample lists about a million distinct CDR3 sequences; under 20% were detected once. The leading ten clones occupy approximately 5.9% of the sample. The TCR comes from a human donor who was either an allogeneic HSCT recipient or a stem cell or donor lymphocyte infusion donor (not recorded which). It is not recorded whose cells these are; they may come from a transplant donor. Sequenced sample: blood, either unsorted or a sorted T cell fraction (not recorded which).

The DNA sequence follows: TGTGCCAGCAGTGACGGTTTTGGCAGGGCAATAACCCAGTACTTC. Translated, it reads CASSDGFGRAITQYF. The chain uses TRBV25-1 and TRBJ2-5; the D gene is perhaps TRBD1, from 5 matching bases. For CDR1 and CDR2, the germline V gene lists MGHDK and SYGVNS. Including the terminal cysteine and phenylalanine, the CDR3 comprises 15 residues. Only the CDR3 DNA is retained, 45 bases long and in frame from the first base. The V end loses 3 bases and the J end loses 8 bases, and a stretch of 19 bases separates them.